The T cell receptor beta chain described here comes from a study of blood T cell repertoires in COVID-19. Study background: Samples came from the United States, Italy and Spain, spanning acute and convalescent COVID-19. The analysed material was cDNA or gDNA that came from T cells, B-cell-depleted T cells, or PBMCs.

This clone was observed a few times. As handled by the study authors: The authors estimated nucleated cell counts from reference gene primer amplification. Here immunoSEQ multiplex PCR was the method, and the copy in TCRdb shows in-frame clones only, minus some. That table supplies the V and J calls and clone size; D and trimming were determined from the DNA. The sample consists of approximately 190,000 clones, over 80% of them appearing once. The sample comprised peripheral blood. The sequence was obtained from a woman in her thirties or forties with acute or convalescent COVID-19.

The CDR3 reads CASSSTSGAWIDEQFF. CDR3 nucleotides: TGTGCCAGCAGTTCAACTAGCGGAGCGTGGATCGATGAGCAGTTCTTC. The V and J genes are TRBV27 and TRBJ2-1; 8 positions agree with TRBD2. Trimming at V came to 4 bases and at J to 8 bases, leaving 13 bases not matched to a gene. CDR3 length equals 16 residues. Germline V lookup: CDR1 MNHEY, CDR2 SMNVEV (reference sequence).